This entry concerns a single T cell receptor (beta chain). Its specificity is unknown. The data originate from a study of cytomegalovirus exposure and HLA in healthy donors. Study-wide findings and caveats: The study reported that TCR beta sequences accurately predicted HLA-A and HLA-B alleles in most subjects. Across donors, most TCRs were seen rarely, yet some public ones were widespread.

The V and J ends lost 6 bases and 4 bases, in that order; junction bases with no gene match: 8. This CDR3 region has 14 residues. The V gene's germline CDR1 is LNHDA and CDR2 SQIVND (reference sequence). Both 60 Vbeta primers and 13 Jbeta primers went into the PCR. Per the authors' pipeline: An analysis performed later counted 60 million to 90 million unique TCR beta chains (around 11 million of them shared). Libraries were prepared by immunoSEQ multiplex PCR; TCRdb keeps only in-frame clonotypes and omits some of them. D and trimming come from the DNA, and the V and J calls and clone size come from that table. The table lists approximately 160,000 clones, 55% to 70% of them singletons, with around 3% in the top ten.

This TCR came from a woman aged 40 to 50 in good health and CMV-seropositive. V is TRBV19 and J is TRBJ1-2; 7 nucleotides match TRBD1. Sample: PBMCs. Here the CDR3 reads CASSVQGTPYGYTF. The DNA for the CDR3 is TGTGCCAGTAGCGTACAGGGGACCCCCTATGGCTACACCTTC.